This passage covers 21 T cell receptor beta chains from one sample sequenced in a study of T cell responses to AZD1222 COVID-19 vaccine. Sequencing was performed with immunoSEQ multiplex PCR; in TCRdb, only in-frame clones are kept and a portion is missing. The sample holds around 80,000 clones, around 93% seen once. This specimen was peripheral blood, taken 28 days after the second AZD1222 dose. These receptors came from an adult who received the AZD1222 COVID-19 vaccine.

This chain connects TRBV5-6 to TRBJ2-3, with a weak D call TRBD1 (5 bases). Germline lookup yields CDR1 SGHDT and CDR2 YYEEEE. The CDR3 consists of 14 residues. Trimming left V 4 bases short and J 3 bases short, with 12 bases between. CDR3 nucleotides: TGTGCCAGCAGCCTGGGGCTAGGGACAGATACGCAGTATTTT. The encoded protein is CASSLGLGTDTQYF. The full variable domain, with the rest looked up from reference TRBV5-6 and TRBJ2-3, is DAGVTQSPTHLIKTRGQQVTLRCSPKSGHDTVSWYQQALGQGPQFIFQYYEEEERQRGNFPDRFSGHQFPNYSSELNVNALLLGDSALYLCASSLGLGTDTQYFGPGTRLTVL.

This clone was recorded once. The chain combines TRBV11-2 with TRBJ1-3; the match to TRBD1 covers 7 bases. V shed 7 bases, J shed 0 bases, and the junction held 9 bases outside the gene matches. CDR1 and CDR2 from the germline V gene are SGHAT and FQNNGV. The CDR3 runs 16 residues. The CDR3 DNA is TGTGCCAGCACCCCGGGACAGTTTCTCTCTGGAAACACCATATATTTT. Residues: CASTPGQFLSGNTIYF.

This chain links TRBV19 with TRBJ2-2; a weak D match, TRBD2 (5 bases). CDR3 size: 13 residues. The V end lost 5 bases, the J end lost 8 bases, and 12 bases lay between the germline ends. Looked up from germline, CDR1 is LNHDA and CDR2 is SQIVND (reference sequence). CDR3 bases: TGTGCCAGTAGTGCAGGCCCGGGAGGGGAGCTGTTTTTT. This translates into CASSAGPGGELFF. Full variable domain (outside the CDR3, taken from reference TRBV19 and TRBJ2-2): DGGITQSPKYLFRKEGQNVTLSCEQNLNHDAMYWYRQDPGQGLRLIYYSQIVNDFQKGDIAEGYSVSREKKESFPLTVTSAQKNPTAFYLCASSAGPGGELFFGEGSRLTVL.

The chain has TRBV9 and TRBJ2-2; TRBD2 aligns across 7 bases. The V and J ends lost 2 bases and 3 bases, in that order; junction bases with no gene match: 7. Germline assignment: CDR1 SGDLS and CDR2 YYNGEE. The CDR3 covers 16 residues. DNA for the CDR3: TGTGCCAGCAGCGTCTTGCGGGAGCCTCACACCGGGGAGCTGTTTTTT. Its translation is CASSVLREPHTGELFF.

The chain has TRBV7-9 and TRBJ1-2, with D unresolved. This CDR3 is built from 16 residues. Trimming left V 1 base short and J 0 bases short, with 12 bases between. Germline loops: CDR1 SEHNR, CDR2 FQNEAQ (reference sequence). CDR3 in DNA: TGTGCCAGCAGCTTAGGAGGGCCACCGGCTAACTATGGCTACACCTTC. As protein: CASSLGGPPANYGYTF.

This chain connects TRBV19 to TRBJ2-2, with TRBD2 matching over 10 bases. Germline V gene data show CDR1 as LNHDA and CDR2 as SQIVND (reference sequence). The CDR3 spans 19 residues. The J segment lost 0 bases and the V segment lost 5 bases, leaving 12 bases of the junction unmatched. The CDR3 is CASSPRRTSGPSNTGELFF. The CDR3, as DNA: TGTGCCAGTAGTCCCCGTAGGACTAGCGGCCCCTCGAACACCGGGGAGCTGTTTTTT.

The V gene is TRBV4-1, the J gene TRBJ2-7; 8 nucleotides line up with TRBD1. Germline V gene sequence: CDR1 MGHRA, CDR2 YSYEKL. The V and J ends lost 0 bases and 2 bases, in that order; junction bases with no gene match: 3. The CDR3 runs to 15 residues. The DNA for the CDR3 is TGCGCCAGCAGCCAAGAAGGGACAGGACCCTACGAGCAGTACTTC. Translation: CASSQEGTGPYEQYF.

The chain couples TRBV5-1 to TRBJ1-4; no clear D gene. From germline, CDR1 is SGHRS and CDR2 YFSETQ. Deletions cut 0 bases from V and 5 bases from J, with 8 bases between. CDR3 size: 14 residues. CDR3 residues: CASSLGHLNEKLFF. CDR3 sequence (DNA): TGCGCCAGCAGCTTGGGACATCTCAATGAAAAACTGTTTTTT.

This chain links TRBV12-3 or TRBV12-4 with TRBJ2-4; 7 bases line up with TRBD2. The CDR3 runs to 13 residues. V gave up 3 bases and J gave up 9 bases; unmatched junction bases: 5. The CDR3 sequence: CASSLGREGIQYF. The CDR3 DNA sequence: TGTGCCAGCAGTTTGGGGAGGGAGGGCATTCAGTACTTC.

V usage is TRBV7-9 and J usage is TRBJ2-1; 11 nucleotides match TRBD2. Trimming took 5 bases from V and 8 from J; bases not matched to a gene: 8. In germline, CDR1 is SEHNR, CDR2 FQNEAQ (reference sequence). This CDR3 spans 15 amino acids. CDR3 in DNA: TGTGCCAGCAGCACCACCGGGACTAGCGGTGATGAGCAGTTCTTC. Translating gives CASSTTGTSGDEQFF.

This clone has a handful of counts. The CDR3 nucleotides are TGTGCCAGCTCACCACTTGATATGAACACTGAAGCTTTCTTT. Residues: CASSPLDMNTEAFF. The V call is TRBV18, the J call TRBJ1-1, with no clear D. Trimming removed 1 base from V and 0 bases from J, with 6 bases in between. CDR1 is KGHSH, CDR2 LQKENI, per germline. The CDR3 has 14 amino acids.

CDR3 amino acids: CAWSVGDYNEQFF. The CDR3 DNA is TGTGCCTGGAGTGTTGGGGACTACAATGAGCAGTTCTTC. This chain links TRBV30 with TRBJ2-1; D remains unclear. Germline values: CDR1 GTSNPN, CDR2 SVGIG (reference sequence). This CDR3 has 13 amino acids. Deletions cut 0 bases from V and 3 bases from J, with 6 bases between.

The chain links TRBV7-9 to TRBJ2-1, with 8 bases fitting TRBD2. J gave up 8 bases and V 5 bases, and 14 bases lay outside the gene matches. Germline lookup yields CDR1 SEHNR and CDR2 FQNEAQ (reference sequence). This CDR3 has 16 residues. CDR3 amino acids: CASSLTLAGLGDEQFF. The CDR3 nucleotides are TGTGCCAGCAGCCTCACCTTAGCGGGACTGGGAGATGAGCAGTTCTTC.

This chain joins TRBV5-4 and TRBJ2-7; TRBD1 aligns across 11 bases. Germline values: CDR1 SGHNT, CDR2 YYREEE (reference sequence). CDR3 length equals 14 residues. The J segment lost 4 bases and the V segment lost 5 bases, leaving 5 bases of the junction unmatched. As DNA, the CDR3 is TGTGCCAGCAGGCAGGGACAGGGGGGTTACGAGCAGTACTTC. Its translation is CASRQGQGGYEQYF.

The rearrangement joins TRBV5-1 to TRBJ2-3, with 9 bases lining up with TRBD2. Unmatched junction bases numbered 10, after V lost 5 bases and J lost 0 bases. The CDR3 has 17 amino acids. Germline assignment: CDR1 SGHRS and CDR2 YFSETQ. CDR3 protein: CASRTNPSGISTDTQYF. CDR3 DNA: TGCGCCAGCAGAACCAATCCTAGCGGGATCAGCACAGATACGCAGTATTTT.

This chain joins TRBV7-2 and TRBJ1-1, with D uncertain. CDR1 is SGHTA, CDR2 FQGNSA, per germline. V lost 5 bases, J lost 1 base, and 8 bases lay in between. The CDR3 has 13 amino acids. The CDR3 here is CASSAVGNTEAFF. The CDR3 DNA reads TGTGCCAGCAGCGCCGTCGGGAACACTGAAGCTTTCTTT.

This clone was observed a few times. The chain combines TRBV28 with TRBJ2-2; TRBD1 aligns across 10 bases. V lost 7 bases and J lost 0; bases outside the gene matches: 11. The CDR3 sequence is 18 residues long. Germline-derived CDR1 and CDR2 are MDHEN and SYDVKM. CDR3 nucleotides: TGTGCCAGCACCGAGACAGGGGGCGGAATCTCGAACACCGGGGAGCTGTTTTTT. It specifies CASTETGGGISNTGELFF.

This clone was found once. The chain couples TRBV27 to TRBJ1-4, with D possibly being TRBD1 (6 bases). V shed 2 bases and J shed 1 base, with 11 bases lying between them. The CDR3 totals 16 residues. Germline CDR1 and CDR2: MNHEY and SMNVEV (reference sequence). The chain's CDR3 is CASSLGSRGTNEKLFF. DNA of the CDR3: TGTGCCAGCAGTTTAGGGTCCAGGGGAACTAATGAAAAACTGTTTTTT.

The rearrangement links TRBV4-2 to TRBJ2-7, with 7 positions matching TRBD2. The CDR3 has 16 amino acids. V was pared by 5 bases and J by 6 bases, with 16 bases of the junction left unmatched. Germline values: CDR1 LGHNA, CDR2 YNFKEQ. The CDR3 is CASSSRGREVTGEQYF. Here the CDR3 DNA reads TGTGCCAGCAGCTCGCGTGGACGGGAGGTGACGGGCGAGCAGTACTTC.

The J gene is TRBJ2-1, the V gene TRBV7-2; 10 bases are a match to TRBD2. V lost 6 bases and J lost 5; bases outside the gene matches: 7. Germline CDR1 and CDR2: SGHTA and FQGNSA. The CDR3 has 15 amino acids. CDR3 DNA: TGTGCCAGCAGACCTCCGGGACTAGCGAACAATGAGCAGTTCTTC. Translation gives CASRPPGLANNEQFF.

This rearrangement joins TRBV29-1 to TRBJ2-5, with D hard to call. The CDR3 runs to 11 residues. Germline V gives CDR1 SQVTM, CDR2 ANQGSEA. V was shortened by 7 bases and J by 2 bases, with 8 bases between the two germline ends. The CDR3 region is CSADFQETQYF. Written as DNA, the CDR3 is TGCAGCGCCGATTTTCAAGAGACCCAGTACTTC.